The present entry profiles one T cell receptor beta chain with its context. Germline lookup yields CDR1 SEHNR and CDR2 FQNEAQ (reference sequence). V was pared by 7 bases and J by 5 bases, with 21 bases between. The CDR3 runs 15 residues. Time point denoted: blood 4 weeks post-SBRT, at nephrectomy. Treatment denoted: 15 Gy SBRT to primary tumor, nephrectomy 4 weeks later. The sample belongs to a study of radiation and T cells in renal cell carcinoma. TCRdb's copy holds only in-frame clones and misses some; the assay was immunoSEQ multiplex PCR. The repertoire holds just over 95,000 clones, with around 84% as singletons.

This chain uses TRBV7-9 with TRBJ2-7; D not certain. The TCR was taken from a man in his sixties with renal cell carcinoma. The material sequenced was blood, taken from a patient whose treatment included radiotherapy and nephrectomy. The chain's CDR3 is CASTLRLGGSHEQYF. In DNA, the CDR3 is TGTGCCAGCACCCTCCGCTTGGGTGGGTCCCACGAGCAGTACTTC.